This note documents a single T cell receptor (beta chain) sequence. Study members were between about 18 and 95 years old and lived in some 26 US regions. This sample is part of a study of blood T cell repertoires in COVID-19. Study overall: Acute-phase and convalescent COVID-19 samples originated in the United States, Italy and Spain.

The V gene's germline CDR1 is MDHEN and CDR2 SYDVKM. The ends lost 4 bases at V and 0 bases at J; junction bases unmatched: 9. The CDR3 spans 16 residues. Per the original methods: It was from reference gene primer amplification that nucleated cell counts were estimated. Clones were read by immunoSEQ multiplex PCR, and TCRdb kept only the in-frame ones, dropping some. D and trimming come from the DNA, and the V and J calls and clone size come from that table. The sample shows hundreds of thousands of clones, about 90% of them seen only once. Sequences were obtained from PBMCs or T cells enriched from blood (not recorded which). The receptor's source is a woman aged 30 to 39 who had recovered from COVID-19. This chain connects TRBV28 to TRBJ2-7; TRBD1 agrees at 7 bases. The CDR3 sequence is CASSSITGTDSYEQYF. CDR3 nucleotides: TGTGCCAGCAGTTCTATAACCGGGACAGACTCCTACGAGCAGTACTTC. The full variable domain, in which reference TRBV28 and TRBJ2-7 provide the parts outside the CDR3, is DVKVTQSSRYLVKRTGEKVFLECVQDMDHENMFWYRQDPGLGLRLIYFSYDVKMKEKGDIPEGYSVSREKKERFSLILESASTNQTSMYLCASSSITGTDSYEQYFGPGTRLTVT.